The rows below give T cell receptor beta chains drawn from one sample of a study of radiotherapy plus CTLA-4 blockade in lung cancer. The table came from immunoSEQ multiplex PCR; TCRdb's copy has only in-frame clones and leaves some out. The table shows approximately 94,000 clones, with around 83% occurring only once. Specimen: peripheral blood, collected from a patient treated with radiotherapy plus ipilimumab. These receptors were taken from a human donor with non-small cell lung cancer that progressed on radiotherapy plus ipilimumab. Each CDR3 is given with its conserved first and last residue. The order of the fields is clone size, D gene, J gene, V gene, CDR3 protein, CDR3 DNA. A D gene is named only where the DNA matches it firmly. Some rows have no size entry. The others give once, few or many, or a class for an expanded clone.

.	.	TRBJ2-6	TRBV18	CASSTQTLGANVLTF	TGTGCCAGCTCTACTCAGACGCTTGGGGCCAACGTCCTGACTTTC
.	.	TRBJ2-7	TRBV30	CAWSVEAGSYEQYF	TGTGCCTGGAGTGTCGAGGCAGGGTCCTACGAGCAGTACTTC
.	.	TRBJ2-1	TRBV28	CASTGDSYNEQFF	TGTGCCAGCACCGGCGACAGTTACAATGAGCAGTTCTTC
.	TRBD1	TRBJ2-7	TRBV9	CASSNRDRAYEQYF	TGTGCCAGCAGCAACCGGGACAGGGCCTACGAGCAGTACTTC
.	TRBD1	TRBJ2-7	TRBV6-1	CASSHGTGGYYEQYF	TGTGCCAGCAGCCACGGGACAGGGGGTTACTACGAGCAGTACTTC
few	.	TRBJ2-1	TRBV4-1	CASSQVRLVRSYNEQFF	TGCGCCAGCAGCCAGGTACGACTAGTCCGATCTTACAATGAGCAGTTCTTC
.	TRBD1	TRBJ2-5	TRBV29-1	CSVEPGTVGMETQYF	TGCAGCGTTGAACCCGGGACAGTCGGTATGGAAACCCAGTACTTC
.	TRBD1	TRBJ1-2	TRBV30	CAWSVGGDRPNYGYTF	TGTGCCTGGAGTGTAGGGGGGGACAGACCTAACTATGGCTACACCTTC
.	.	TRBJ1-2	TRBV28	CASSLDAGRNNYGYTF	TGTGCCAGCAGTTTGGACGCCGGGAGAAATAACTATGGCTACACCTTC
.	.	TRBJ2-2	TRBV14	CASSQAGVWTGELFF	TGTGCCAGCAGCCAAGCCGGAGTTTGGACCGGGGAGCTGTTTTTT
few	TRBD1	TRBJ1-5	TRBV5-5	CARSLGTGLRQPQHF	TGTGCCAGAAGCCTCGGGACAGGGCTGAGGCAGCCCCAGCATTTT
once	.	TRBJ1-1	TRBV9	CASSAQYQNTEAFF	TGTGCCAGCAGCGCGCAGTATCAGAACACTGAAGCTTTCTTT
once	TRBD2	TRBJ2-3	TRBV28	CASSSGLAPDTQYF	TGTGCCAGCAGCTCAGGACTAGCCCCAGATACGCAGTATTTT
.	.	TRBJ2-3	TRBV30	CAWKASTDTQYF	TGTGCCTGGAAGGCCAGCACAGATACGCAGTATTTT
.	.	TRBJ1-5	TRBV5-6	CASSWYNQPQHF	TGTGCCAGCAGCTGGTATAATCAGCCCCAGCATTTT
.	TRBD2	TRBJ2-5	TRBV28	CASQEGRVSSGRWETQYF	TGTGCCAGCCAGGAGGGGAGGGTTAGTAGCGGGAGATGGGAGACCCAGTACTTC
.	TRBD2	TRBJ2-1	TRBV14	CASSPNTIAGVSYNEQFF	TGTGCCAGCAGCCCCAACACGATAGCGGGAGTTTCCTACAATGAGCAGTTCTTC